This TCR beta chain was found in a study of T cell repertoires in cytomegalovirus infection. Germline CDR1 and CDR2: KGHDR and SFDVKD. V lost 2 bases to trimming and J lost 12 bases; unmatched junction nucleotides: 8. CDR3 length: 14 residues. Many counts were recorded for this clonotype. Its antigen is still unknown. TCRdb itself ran the reads through MiXCR, one entry per CDR3 protein. The sample lists about 180,000 distinct CDR3 sequences, roughly an eighth occurring once. Overall study findings and caveats: What dominated the ex vivo response were HLA-C-restricted CMV-specific TCR beta clonotypes.

Specimen: PBMCs. The chain carries TRBV24-1 and TRBJ2-4, with 8 positions matching TRBD1. This sequence originates from a human donor in good health (CMV status not recorded). Some clones in this sample may be carry-over from other donors' samples. The DNA for the CDR3 is TGTGCCACCAGTGATTCCGGGACAGGCCTTTATCAGTACTTC. This encodes CATSDSGTGLYQYF.